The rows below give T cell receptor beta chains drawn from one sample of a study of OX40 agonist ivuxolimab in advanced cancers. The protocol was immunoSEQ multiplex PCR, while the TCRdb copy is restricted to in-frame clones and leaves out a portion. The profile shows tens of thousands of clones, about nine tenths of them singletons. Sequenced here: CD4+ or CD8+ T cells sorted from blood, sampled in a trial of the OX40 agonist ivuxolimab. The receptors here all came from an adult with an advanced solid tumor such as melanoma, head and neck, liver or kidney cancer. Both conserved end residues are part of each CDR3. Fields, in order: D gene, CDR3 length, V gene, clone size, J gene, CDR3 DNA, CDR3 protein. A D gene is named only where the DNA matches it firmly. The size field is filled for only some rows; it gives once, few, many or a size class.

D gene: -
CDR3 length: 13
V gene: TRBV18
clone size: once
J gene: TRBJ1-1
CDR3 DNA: TGTGCCAGCTCCCTAGGGACTGCCACTGAAGCTTTCTTT
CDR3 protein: CASSLGTATEAFF

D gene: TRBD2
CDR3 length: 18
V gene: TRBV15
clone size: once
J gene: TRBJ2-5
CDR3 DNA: TGTGCCACCAGCAGGGCCCTTCTACTAGCGCTTACCTCAGAGACCCAGTACTTC
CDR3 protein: CATSRALLLALTSETQYF

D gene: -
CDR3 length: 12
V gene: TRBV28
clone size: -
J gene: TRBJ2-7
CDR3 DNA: TGTGCCAGTAGCCAGGGATCCTACGAGCAGTACTTC
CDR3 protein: CASSQGSYEQYF

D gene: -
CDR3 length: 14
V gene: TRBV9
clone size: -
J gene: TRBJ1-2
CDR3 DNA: TGTGCCAGCAGCGTAGAACAGGCCCCCTATGGCTACACCTTC
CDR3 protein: CASSVEQAPYGYTF

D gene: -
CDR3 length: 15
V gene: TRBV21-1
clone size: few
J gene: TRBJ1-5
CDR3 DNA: TGTGCCAGGGACCCTTTTCCACAAGCAGGTCAGCCCCAGCATTTT
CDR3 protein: CARDPFPQAGQPQHF

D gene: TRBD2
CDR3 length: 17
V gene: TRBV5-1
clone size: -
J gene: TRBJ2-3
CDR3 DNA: TGCGCCAGCAGCTTGGCTCTAGCGGGGCATAGCACAGATACGCAGTATTTT
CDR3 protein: CASSLALAGHSTDTQYF

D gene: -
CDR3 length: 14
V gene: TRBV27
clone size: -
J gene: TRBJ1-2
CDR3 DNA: TGTGCCAGCAGTTTACTGGACAATAAGAGTGGCTACACCTTC
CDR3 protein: CASSLLDNKSGYTF

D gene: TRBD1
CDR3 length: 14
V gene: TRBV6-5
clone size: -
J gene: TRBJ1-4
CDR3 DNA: TGTGCCAGCAGTATGACAGGGGCCAAAGAAAAACTGTTTTTT
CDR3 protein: CASSMTGAKEKLFF

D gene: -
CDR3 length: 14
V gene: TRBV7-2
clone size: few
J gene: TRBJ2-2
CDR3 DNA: TGTGCCAGCAGCCAAGTAGGGAGCACCGGGGAGCTGTTTTTT
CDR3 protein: CASSQVGSTGELFF

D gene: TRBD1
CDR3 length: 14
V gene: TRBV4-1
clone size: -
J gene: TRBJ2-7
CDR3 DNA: TGCGCCAGCAGCCGGGACAGGGTGGCCCACGAGCAGTACTTC
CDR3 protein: CASSRDRVAHEQYF

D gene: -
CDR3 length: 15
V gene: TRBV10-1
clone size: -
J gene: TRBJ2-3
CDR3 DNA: TGCGCCAGCAGTGAGTCGGGAAGTCGCACAGATACGCAGTATTTT
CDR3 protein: CASSESGSRTDTQYF

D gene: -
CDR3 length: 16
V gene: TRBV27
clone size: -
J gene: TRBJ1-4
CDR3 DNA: TGTGCCAGCAGTCCGTTTTCCGTGTCACCTAATGAAAAACTGTTTTTT
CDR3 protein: CASSPFSVSPNEKLFF

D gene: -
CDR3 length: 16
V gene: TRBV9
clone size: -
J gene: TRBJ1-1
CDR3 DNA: TGTGCCAGCAGCGTAGACCCCACAGGTATGAACACTGAAGCTTTCTTT
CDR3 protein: CASSVDPTGMNTEAFF

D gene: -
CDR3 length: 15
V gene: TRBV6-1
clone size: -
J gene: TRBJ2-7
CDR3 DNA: TGTGCCAGCAGGTCCTCCGGACTCCCTCCCTACGAGCAGTACTTC
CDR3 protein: CASRSSGLPPYEQYF

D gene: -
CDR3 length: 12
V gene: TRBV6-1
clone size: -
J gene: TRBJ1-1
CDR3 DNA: TGTGCCAGCAGTTCAGGATTCACTGAAGCTTTCTTT
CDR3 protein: CASSSGFTEAFF

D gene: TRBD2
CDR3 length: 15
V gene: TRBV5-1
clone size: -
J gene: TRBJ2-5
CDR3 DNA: TGCGCCAGCAGCTTGGCAGGGAGGGCGCAAGAGACCCAGTACTTC
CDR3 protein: CASSLAGRAQETQYF

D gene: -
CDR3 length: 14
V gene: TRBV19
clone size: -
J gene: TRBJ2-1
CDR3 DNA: TGTGCCAGTAGTATAAAACGGGGGAGCAATGAGCAGTTCTTC
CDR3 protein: CASSIKRGSNEQFF

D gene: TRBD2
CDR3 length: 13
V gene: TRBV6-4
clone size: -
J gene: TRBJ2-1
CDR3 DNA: TGTGCCAGCAGTGTAAGGCGGGAGAGGGAGCAGTTCTTC
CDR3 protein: CASSVRREREQFF

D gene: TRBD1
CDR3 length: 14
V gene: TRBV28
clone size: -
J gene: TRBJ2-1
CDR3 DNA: TGTGCCAGCAGTCCGCCCAGCCGTGGACAGGGGCTGTTCTTC
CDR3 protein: CASSPPSRGQGLFF

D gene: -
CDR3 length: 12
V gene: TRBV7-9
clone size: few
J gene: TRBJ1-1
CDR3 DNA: TGTGCCAGCAGCTCTTCGGGGACTCAGGCTTTCTTT
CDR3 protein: CASSSSGTQAFF

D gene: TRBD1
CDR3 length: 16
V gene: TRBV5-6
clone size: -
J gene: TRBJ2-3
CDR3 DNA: TGTGCCAGCAGCTCTCTCGGACAGGGAAGCACAGATACGCAGTATTTT
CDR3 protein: CASSSLGQGSTDTQYF

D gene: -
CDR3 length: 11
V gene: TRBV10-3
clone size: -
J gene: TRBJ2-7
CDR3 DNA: TGTGCCATCAGTTGGGGGTACGAGCAGTACTTC
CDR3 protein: CAISWGYEQYF

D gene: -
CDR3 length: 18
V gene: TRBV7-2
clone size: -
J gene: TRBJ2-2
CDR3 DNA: TGTGCCAGCAGCTTAGGGCCTACAGGACGACGATACACCGGGGAGCTGTTTTTT
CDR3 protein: CASSLGPTGRRYTGELFF

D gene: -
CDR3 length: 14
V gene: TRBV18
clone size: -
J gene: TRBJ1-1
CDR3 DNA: TGTGCCAGCTCACCAGTCAGGGGGAACACTGAAGCTTTCTTT
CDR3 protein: CASSPVRGNTEAFF